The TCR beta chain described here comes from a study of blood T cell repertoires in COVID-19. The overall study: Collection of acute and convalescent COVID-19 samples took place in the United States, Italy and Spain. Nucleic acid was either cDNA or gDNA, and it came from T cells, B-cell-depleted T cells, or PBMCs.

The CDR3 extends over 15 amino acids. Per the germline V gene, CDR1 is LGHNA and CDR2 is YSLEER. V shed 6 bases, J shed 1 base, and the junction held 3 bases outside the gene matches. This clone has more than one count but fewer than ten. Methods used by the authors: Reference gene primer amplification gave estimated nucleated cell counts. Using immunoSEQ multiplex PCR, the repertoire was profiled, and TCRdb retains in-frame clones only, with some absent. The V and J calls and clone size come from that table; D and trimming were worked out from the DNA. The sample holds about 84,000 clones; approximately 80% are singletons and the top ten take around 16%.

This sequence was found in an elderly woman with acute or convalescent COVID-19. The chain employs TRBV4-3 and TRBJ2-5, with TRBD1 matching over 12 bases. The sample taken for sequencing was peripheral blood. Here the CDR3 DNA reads TGCGCCAGCAGTCGGGGACAGGGGGCCCAAGAGACCCAGTACTTC. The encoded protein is CASSRGQGAQETQYF.